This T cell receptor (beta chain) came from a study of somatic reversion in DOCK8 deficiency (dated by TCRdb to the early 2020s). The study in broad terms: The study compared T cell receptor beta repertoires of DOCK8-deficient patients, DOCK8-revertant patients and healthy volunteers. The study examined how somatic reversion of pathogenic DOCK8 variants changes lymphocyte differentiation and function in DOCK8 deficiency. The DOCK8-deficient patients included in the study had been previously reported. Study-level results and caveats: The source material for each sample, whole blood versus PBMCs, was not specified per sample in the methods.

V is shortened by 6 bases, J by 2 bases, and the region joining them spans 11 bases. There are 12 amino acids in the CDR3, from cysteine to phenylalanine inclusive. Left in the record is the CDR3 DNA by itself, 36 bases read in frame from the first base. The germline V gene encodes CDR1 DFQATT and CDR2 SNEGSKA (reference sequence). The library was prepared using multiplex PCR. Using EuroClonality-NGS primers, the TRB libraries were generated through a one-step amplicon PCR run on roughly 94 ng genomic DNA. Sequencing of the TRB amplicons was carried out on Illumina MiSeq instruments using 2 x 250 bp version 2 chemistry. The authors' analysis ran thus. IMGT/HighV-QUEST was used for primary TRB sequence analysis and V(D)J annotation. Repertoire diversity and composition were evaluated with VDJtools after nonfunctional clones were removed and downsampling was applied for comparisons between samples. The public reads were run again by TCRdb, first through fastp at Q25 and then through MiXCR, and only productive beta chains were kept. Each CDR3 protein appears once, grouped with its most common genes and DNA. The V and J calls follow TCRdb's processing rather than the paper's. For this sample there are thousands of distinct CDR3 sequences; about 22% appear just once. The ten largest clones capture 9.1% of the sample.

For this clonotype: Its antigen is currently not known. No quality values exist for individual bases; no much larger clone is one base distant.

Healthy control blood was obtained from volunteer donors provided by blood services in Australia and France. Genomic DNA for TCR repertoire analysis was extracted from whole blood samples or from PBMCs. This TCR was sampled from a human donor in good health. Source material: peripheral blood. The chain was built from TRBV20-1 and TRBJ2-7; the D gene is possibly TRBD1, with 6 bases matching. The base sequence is TGCAGTGCAAACACAGGGACCTACGAGCAGTACTTC. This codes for CSANTGTYEQYF.